A single sample gave rise to the 24 T cell receptor beta chains below, sequenced in a study of blood T cells in healthy people across ages. PCR was performed a second time for roughly 7 to 12 cycles using a sample-barcoded 5' primer and a J-beta primer mix. TCRdb re-called the 5' RACE reads with MiXCR, one entry per CDR3 protein. The sample lists over a million distinct CDR3 sequences; around 25% were seen once. These data also formed part of another study, on T cells of mothers and their children.

Source material: blood. These receptor sequences come from a girl aged 2-10 years in good health.

The chain couples TRBV9 to TRBJ2-5; D is perhaps TRBD2 (5 bases). The CDR3 loop spans 16 amino acids. V was clipped by 1 base and J by 5 bases, with 18 bases between them. From germline, CDR1 is SGDLS and CDR2 YYNGEE. The chain's CDR3 is CASSVSSRGSAETQYF. The CDR3, as DNA: TGTGCCAGCAGCGTATCTTCTCGGGGTTCAGCTGAGACCCAGTACTTC.

The chain links TRBV29-1 to TRBJ2-1; maybe TRBD2 (6 bases). The germline V gene encodes CDR1 SQVTM and CDR2 ANQGSEA. V shed 3 bases and J shed 5 bases, with 14 bases lying between them. The CDR3 runs to 14 residues. CDR3 sequence reads: CSVEGRGKNNEQFF. In DNA form, the CDR3 reads TGCAGCGTTGAGGGCCGGGGGAAAAACAATGAGCAGTTCTTC.

This rearrangement joins TRBV20-1 to TRBJ2-3, with TRBD2 as a possible D gene (6 bases). V dropped 0 bases and J dropped 1 base, with 11 bases sitting between them. This CDR3 is built from 15 residues. Per the germline V gene, CDR1 is DFQATT and CDR2 is SNEGSKA (reference sequence). This CDR3 reads CSARDGGAGTDTQYF. The CDR3 coding sequence is TGCAGTGCTAGAGATGGAGGGGCCGGCACAGATACGCAGTATTTT.

This chain uses TRBV27 with TRBJ1-1, with 8 bases lining up with TRBD1. This CDR3 is built from 18 residues. From germline, CDR1 is MNHEY and CDR2 SMNVEV (reference sequence). The ends lost 4 bases at V and 0 bases at J; junction bases unmatched: 13. The CDR3 sequence: CASSSDRAELWMNTEAFF. DNA for the CDR3: TGTGCCAGCAGTTCGGACAGGGCTGAACTATGGATGAACACTGAAGCTTTCTTT.

This clonotype has more than one count but fewer than ten. The rearrangement joins TRBV3-1 to TRBJ1-1; D gene uncertain. V lost 0 bases to trimming and J lost 5 bases, with 10 bases between them. Germline CDR1 and CDR2: LGHDT and YNNKEL (reference sequence). The CDR3 covers 14 residues. In DNA, the CDR3 is TGTGCCAGCAGCCAAGAGTTTGGGCTGACTGAAGCTTTCTTT. Encoded protein: CASSQEFGLTEAFF.

This chain joins TRBV23-1 and TRBJ2-5; a possible D gene is TRBD2 (6 bases). TRBV23-1 is designated an ORF whose function remains uncertain. V lost 0 bases to trimming and J lost 1 base, with 12 bases between them. CDR3 length: 16 residues. The CDR3 region has the DNA TGCGCCAGCAGTCAATCGGAGGGGCTAATCCAAGAGACCCAGTACTTC. Residues: CASSQSEGLIQETQYF.

The chain joins TRBV2 to TRBJ2-2, with TRBD2 matching 11 bases. CDR1 and CDR2 (germline): SNHLY, FYNNEI. V lost 5 bases and J lost 4; bases outside the gene matches: 3. CDR3 length: 15 amino acids. CDR3: CASSLSGRATGELFF. The CDR3, as DNA: TGTGCCAGCAGTCTTAGCGGGAGGGCCACCGGGGAGCTGTTTTTT.

There are a few counts of this clonotype. The gene calls are TRBV12-3 or TRBV12-4 and TRBJ2-5; D gene ambiguous. The germline V and J ends were trimmed by 4 bases and 5 bases, with 8 bases remaining between them. This CDR3 spans 12 amino acids. CDR3 nucleotides: TGTGCCAGCAGTTCGGATGACGAGACCCAGTACTTC. As protein: CASSSDDETQYF.

The chain uses TRBV3-1 and TRBJ2-7; D gene ambiguous. The CDR3 is 13 amino acids. With 4 bases removed from V and 1 base from J, the gap between germline ends came to 8 bases. CDR1 LGHDT and CDR2 YNNKEL come from the germline V gene (reference sequence). The CDR3 coding sequence is TGTGCCAGCAGCCGAACTACGTCCTACGAGCAGTACTTC. Residues: CASSRTTSYEQYF.

This clonotype was seen more than once but under ten times. The V call is TRBV7-9, the J call TRBJ1-5, with D perhaps TRBD1 (5 bases). Germline CDR1 and CDR2: SEHNR and FQNEAQ (reference sequence). The V gene lost 6 bases and the J gene lost 5 bases, with 14 bases spanning the gap. CDR3 length: 14 residues. The DNA of the CDR3 is TGTGCCAGCAGTCTAGCGACAGATTATCAGCCCCAGCATTTT. It is translated as CASSLATDYQPQHF.

This clonotype was detected only a few times. J is TRBJ2-5 and V is TRBV12-3 or TRBV12-4; the match to TRBD1 covers 8 bases. This CDR3 contains 14 residues. J lost 5 bases, V lost 6 bases, and 8 bases had no gene match. In nucleotides, the CDR3 is TGTGCCAGCAGGACGACAGGGGCGGAGGAGACCCAGTACTTC. Encoded protein: CASRTTGAEETQYF.

The chain combines TRBV5-1 with TRBJ1-6; no definite D call. The ends were cut back, 2 bases at V and 0 bases at J, with 12 bases in the middle. This CDR3 has 17 amino acids. CDR1 and CDR2 (germline): SGHRS, YFSETQ. Here the CDR3 reads CASSLGLPSSYNSPLHF. The CDR3 coding sequence is TGCGCCAGCAGCTTAGGACTCCCGAGCTCCTATAATTCACCCCTCCACTTT.

This sequence joins TRBV7-2 and TRBJ2-5; D is possibly TRBD1 (6 bases). The DNA matches TRBJ2-7 better at its end, which makes the J call doubtful. Per the germline V gene, CDR1 is SGHTA and CDR2 is FQGNSA. The CDR3 is made up of 15 amino acids. The CDR3 coding sequence is TGTGCCAGCAGCTTAGTTCCACAGGGTACCTACGAGCAGTACTTC. It is translated as CASSLVPQGTYEQYF.

This clonotype was counted a few times. The rearrangement joins TRBV9 to TRBJ2-1, with 8 bases aligning to TRBD2. V gave up 3 bases and J gave up 9 bases; unmatched junction bases: 8. Per the germline V gene, CDR1 is SGDLS and CDR2 is YYNGEE. This CDR3 is 14 amino acids long. CDR3 protein: CASSAPAGEGEQFF. The CDR3 bases are TGTGCCAGCAGCGCCCCAGCGGGAGAAGGTGAGCAGTTCTTC.

The CDR3 DNA reads TGTGCCACCAGCAGAGCCCGGGGGAACACCATATATTTT. Its protein product is CATSRARGNTIYF. This chain uses TRBV15 with TRBJ1-3, with a possible D match to TRBD1 (5 bases). V dropped 1 base and J dropped 7 bases, with 8 bases sitting between them. Germline values: CDR1 LNHNV, CDR2 YYDKDF (reference sequence). CDR3 length: 13 residues. The whole variable domain, filled in from reference TRBV15 and TRBJ1-3, reads DAMVIQNPRYQVTQFGKPVTLSCSQTLNHNVMYWYQQKSSQAPKLLFHYYDKDFNNEADTPDNFQSRRPNTSFCFLDIRSPGLGDTAMYLCATSRARGNTIYFGEGSWLTVV.

The V call is TRBV11-2, the J call TRBJ2-7; D is uncertain. V gave up 0 bases and J gave up 3 bases, with 12 bases separating them. CDR3 length: 15 amino acids. The germline V gene has CDR1 SGHAT and CDR2 FQNNGV. The CDR3 sequence: CASSLEVGYIYEQYF. Here the CDR3 DNA reads TGTGCCAGCAGCTTAGAAGTGGGGTACATCTACGAGCAGTACTTC.

This clonotype was picked up a small number of times. The V gene is TRBV6-2 or TRBV6-3, the J gene TRBJ2-1; D ambiguous. This CDR3 is built from 17 residues. V was cut by 5 bases and J by 2 bases, with 19 bases left in between. Germline lookup yields CDR1 MNHEY and CDR2 SVGEGT. The CDR3 spells CASSNFPVGSPYNEQFF. The CDR3 DNA is TGTGCCAGCAGTAATTTCCCCGTGGGGTCCCCCTACAATGAGCAGTTCTTC.

Only a few counts were recorded for this clonotype. This chain links TRBV5-1 with TRBJ1-1; TRBD1 agrees at 7 bases. Looked up from germline, CDR1 is SGHRS and CDR2 is YFSETQ. V lost 1 base to trimming and J lost 1 base; unmatched junction nucleotides: 7. This CDR3 contains 16 residues. CDR3 DNA: TGCGCCAGCAGCTTGTGGGGACAGACCTCGAACACTGAAGCTTTCTTT. It yields the protein CASSLWGQTSNTEAFF.

The chain couples TRBV4-1 to TRBJ1-1, with D perhaps matching TRBD1 (5 bases). The CDR3 length is 16 residues. Trimming removed 2 bases at V and 2 bases at J, with 15 bases between. Germline CDR1 and CDR2: MGHRA and YSYEKL. CDR3 coding DNA: TGCGCCAGCAGCCAACCCACGCGGGGCCGCAACACTGAAGCTTTCTTT. It codes for CASSQPTRGRNTEAFF.

V is TRBV4-1 and J is TRBJ2-1; perhaps TRBD2 as D (6 bases). The DNA end is more similar to TRBJ2-5, so the J call may be wrong. The length of the CDR3 is 14 residues. Germline V gives CDR1 MGHRA, CDR2 YSYEKL. CDR3 DNA: TGCGCCAGCAGCCAAGTAGGGGAGGTGGAGACCCAGTACTTC. This sequence encodes CASSQVGEVETQYF.

This clonotype occurred a few times. This chain uses TRBV27 with TRBJ2-7, with a possible D match to TRBD1 (6 bases). The V end lost 6 bases, the J end lost 3 bases, and 24 bases lay between the germline ends. Germline V gene sequence: CDR1 MNHEY, CDR2 SMNVEV (reference sequence). The CDR3 loop spans 17 amino acids. The CDR3 here is CASRPLGRGETGYEQYF. As DNA, the CDR3 is TGTGCCAGCAGGCCCCTGGGCAGGGGCGAGACGGGCTACGAGCAGTACTTC.

The V gene is TRBV7-9, the J gene TRBJ2-3, with D perhaps matching TRBD2 (5 bases). Germline CDR1 and CDR2: SEHNR and FQNEAQ (reference sequence). The CDR3 contains 16 residues. V lost 5 bases and J lost 1, with 16 bases in between. In DNA, the CDR3 is TGTGCCAGCAGCCTTGGGAGCGACCACGGCACAGATACGCAGTATTTT. This codes for CASSLGSDHGTDTQYF.

J is TRBJ2-5 and V is TRBV6-6, with D tentatively TRBD2 (5 bases). Germline CDR1 reads MNHNY; CDR2 reads SVGAGI (reference sequence). Trimming shortened V by 8 bases and J by 0 bases, and 16 bases separated the two germline ends. The CDR3 length is 15 residues. CDR3 loop: CASFSTTVYQETQYF. The DNA for the CDR3 is TGTGCCAGCTTCTCGACTACCGTGTACCAAGAGACCCAGTACTTC.

The chain carries TRBV29-1 and TRBJ2-5, with D possibly TRBD1 on 5 matching bases. Germline CDR1 is SQVTM and CDR2 is ANQGSEA. V was clipped by 4 bases and J by 0 bases, with 9 bases between them. The CDR3 sequence is 13 residues long. CDR3 in amino acids: CSVGQQDQETQYF. DNA of the CDR3: TGCAGCGTTGGACAGCAGGACCAAGAGACCCAGTACTTC.